This T cell receptor (beta chain) was recovered during a study of shared clonotypes between healthy human individuals. Clones were sequenced by immunoSEQ multiplex PCR, and TCRdb holds only the in-frame ones, with some missing. The sample consists of around 1.6 million clones, 95% to 99% of them appearing once. The CDR3 loop spans 16 amino acids. V was pared by 1 base and J by 2 bases, with 16 bases between. The V gene's germline CDR1 is SGHDT and CDR2 YYEEEE. The sequence was collected from a man aged 25 to 40 in good health. The genes are TRBV5-6 and TRBJ2-7; the D is unclear. The sample was naive CD4+ T cells sorted from blood. The subset here: CD45RA+ positively selected. In DNA form, the CDR3 reads TGTGCCAGCAGCTTGTTGCGTGGCAGAACAACCTACGAGCAGTACTTC. Its translation is CASSLLRGRTTYEQYF.